Listed below are T cell receptor beta chains from one sample, sequenced in a study of beta chain features in type 1 diabetes. Only in-frame clones appear in the TCRdb table, and some are missing; sequencing was by immunoSEQ multiplex PCR. The data contain 200,000 to 300,000 clones, 14% of them singletons. Sample: naive CD4+ T cells from blood. The receptors originated from a woman aged 40-49 years in good health. The CDR3 runs from the conserved cysteine through the conserved F or W. D genes are given only for firm matches. Clone size appears in some rows only: once, few, many, or a class for an expanded clone.

d_gene: -
abundance: few
j_gene: TRBJ2-5
v_gene: TRBV5-4
CDR3aa: CASSLERGRKTQYF
CDR3nt: TGTGCCAGCAGCTTGGAACGGGGAAGAAAGACCCAGTACTTC

d_gene: -
abundance: few
j_gene: TRBJ2-5
v_gene: TRBV5-4
CDR3aa: CASSPPAGVGETQYF
CDR3nt: TGTGCCAGCAGCCCGCCGGCAGGGGTTGGAGAGACCCAGTACTTC

d_gene: TRBD1
abundance: few
j_gene: TRBJ1-2
v_gene: TRBV18
CDR3aa: CASSPSGTGYGYTF
CDR3nt: TGTGCCAGCTCACCATCCGGGACAGGTTATGGCTACACCTTC

d_gene: -
abundance: few
j_gene: TRBJ1-6
v_gene: TRBV5-6
CDR3aa: CASSSRGGIPRNNSPLHF
CDR3nt: TGTGCCAGCAGCTCGAGGGGGGGAATCCCCCGGAATAATTCACCCCTCCACTTT

d_gene: -
abundance: few
j_gene: TRBJ1-5
v_gene: TRBV11-2
CDR3aa: CASSALGGARPQHF
CDR3nt: TGTGCCAGCAGCGCGCTCGGTGGGGCACGGCCCCAGCATTTT

d_gene: -
abundance: few
j_gene: TRBJ2-7
v_gene: TRBV5-1
CDR3aa: CASSAQHEQYF
CDR3nt: TGCGCCAGCAGCGCACAGCACGAGCAGTACTTC

d_gene: TRBD1
abundance: -
j_gene: TRBJ1-5
v_gene: TRBV18
CDR3aa: CASSPWTGYNQPQHF
CDR3nt: TGTGCCAGCTCACCATGGACAGGGTACAATCAGCCCCAGCATTTT

d_gene: TRBD1
abundance: few
j_gene: TRBJ2-7
v_gene: TRBV18
CDR3aa: CASSQGQGALEQYF
CDR3nt: TGTGCCAGCTCACAGGGACAGGGGGCTCTCGAGCAGTACTTC

d_gene: -
abundance: few
j_gene: TRBJ1-2
v_gene: TRBV20-1
CDR3aa: CSTALAHGYTF
CDR3nt: TGCAGTACAGCCCTAGCCCATGGCTACACCTTC

d_gene: TRBD1
abundance: -
j_gene: TRBJ1-4
v_gene: TRBV6-6
CDR3aa: CATRGAGEKLFF
CDR3nt: TGTGCCACCAGGGGGGCGGGTGAAAAACTGTTTTTT

d_gene: TRBD1
abundance: -
j_gene: TRBJ1-2
v_gene: TRBV11-2
CDR3aa: CASSFSGGFNYGYTF
CDR3nt: TGTGCCAGCAGCTTTTCAGGGGGCTTTAACTATGGCTACACCTTC

d_gene: TRBD2
abundance: -
j_gene: TRBJ2-3
v_gene: TRBV6-5
CDR3aa: CASSYGSGATDTQYF
CDR3nt: TGTGCCAGCAGTTACGGTAGCGGGGCCACAGATACGCAGTATTTT

d_gene: -
abundance: few
j_gene: TRBJ1-1
v_gene: TRBV6-4
CDR3aa: CASSRNIGGNTEAFF
CDR3nt: TGTGCCAGCAGTCGAAATATAGGGGGGAACACTGAAGCTTTCTTT

d_gene: TRBD1
abundance: -
j_gene: TRBJ2-7
v_gene: TRBV4-3
CDR3aa: CASSQGGTGGDRLGQYF
CDR3nt: TGCGCCAGCAGCCAAGGCGGGACAGGGGGCGACCGTCTAGGGCAGTACTTC